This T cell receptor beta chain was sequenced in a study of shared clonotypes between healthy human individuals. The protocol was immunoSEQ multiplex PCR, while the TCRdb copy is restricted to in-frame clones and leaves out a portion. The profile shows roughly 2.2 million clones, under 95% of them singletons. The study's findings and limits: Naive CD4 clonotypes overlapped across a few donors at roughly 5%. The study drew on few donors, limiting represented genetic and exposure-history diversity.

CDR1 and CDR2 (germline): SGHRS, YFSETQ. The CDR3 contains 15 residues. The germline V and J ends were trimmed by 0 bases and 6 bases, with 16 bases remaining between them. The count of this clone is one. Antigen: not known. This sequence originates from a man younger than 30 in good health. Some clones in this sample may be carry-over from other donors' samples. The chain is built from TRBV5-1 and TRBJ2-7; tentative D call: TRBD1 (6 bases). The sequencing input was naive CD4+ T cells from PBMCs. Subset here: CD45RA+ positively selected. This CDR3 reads CASSLGRAPGVEQYF. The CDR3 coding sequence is TGCGCCAGCAGCTTGGGCAGGGCCCCAGGGGTCGAGCAGTACTTC.